The next 26 T cell receptor beta chains were all read from a single sample in a study of graft-versus-host responses after intestinal transplantation. Generated by immunoSEQ multiplex PCR, the TCRdb table keeps only in-frame clones and is missing some. The data contain some 110,000 clones, about nine tenths of them singletons. No antigen has been identified for these receptors. The material was unstimulated CD4+ T cells sorted from spleen or lymph node cells, obtained before intestinal transplant. These receptors were collected from a human donor who received an intestinal transplant.

A few counts support this clone. The V and J genes are TRBV6-1 and TRBJ1-2; D not certain. CDR3 size: 14 residues. Germline V gene lookup returns CDR1 MNHNS and CDR2 SASEGT. Trimming cost V 7 bases and J 4 bases, with 16 bases left between them. The CDR3 region is CASNLGGFVYGYTF. CDR3 DNA: TGTGCCAGCAACCTAGGCGGTTTCGTCTATGGCTACACCTTC.

The V call is TRBV13, the J call TRBJ2-1, with 9 positions matching TRBD2. The CDR3 totals 16 residues. Trimming at V came to 2 bases and at J to 1 base, leaving 3 bases not matched to a gene. Looked up from germline, CDR1 is PRHDT and CDR2 is FYEKMQ (reference sequence). This chain's CDR3 is CASSLYSGRSYNEQFF. The CDR3 DNA is TGTGCCAGCAGCTTATATAGCGGGAGATCCTACAATGAGCAGTTCTTC.

The CDR3 DNA sequence: TGTGCCAGCAGTGAGCAGCTAGCAGGGAGGGGTGAGACCCAGTACTTC. It codes for CASSEQLAGRGETQYF. The chain carries TRBV2 and TRBJ2-5; 7 bases align to TRBD2. Trimming cost V 3 bases and J 5 bases; bases outside gene matches: 12. This CDR3 is 16 amino acids long. CDR1 and CDR2 (germline): SNHLY, FYNNEI.

This clone was detected only once. The chain links TRBV5-1 to TRBJ1-5; D is possibly TRBD1 (6 bases). The V and J ends lost 0 bases and 5 bases respectively, with 9 bases between them. From germline, CDR1 is SGHRS and CDR2 YFSETQ. CDR3 length: 14 residues. CDR3 coding DNA: TGCGCCAGCAGCTTGGGGGACATCGATCAGCCCCAGCATTTT. It yields the protein CASSLGDIDQPQHF.

This rearrangement joins TRBV4-3 to TRBJ1-6; 7 bases are shared with TRBD1. Germline values: CDR1 LGHNA, CDR2 YSLEER. The CDR3 contains 17 residues. The J segment lost 1 base and the V segment lost 2 bases, leaving 5 bases of the junction unmatched. The CDR3: CASSQNRGGSYNSPLHF. The CDR3 DNA reads as TGCGCCAGCAGCCAAAACAGGGGTGGGTCCTATAATTCACCCCTCCACTTT.

The V call is TRBV19, the J call TRBJ1-5; D perhaps matches TRBD1 (5 bases). CDR1 and CDR2 from the germline V gene are LNHDA and SQIVND (reference sequence). This CDR3 has 12 residues. Trimming left V 5 bases short and J 9 bases short, with 11 bases between. The CDR3 bases are TGTGCCAGTAGTTTAAGTCAGGGGCCCCAGCATTTT. Residues: CASSLSQGPQHF.

This chain links TRBV7-2 with TRBJ1-2, with TRBD1 as a possible D gene (5 bases). The germline V gene encodes CDR1 SGHTA and CDR2 FQGNSA. The CDR3 is 13 amino acids. V lost 3 bases and J 2 bases, leaving 7 bases between the germline ends. The CDR3 region is CASSFAGNYGYTF. In DNA form, the CDR3 reads TGTGCCAGCAGCTTCGCAGGGAACTATGGCTACACCTTC.

The chain couples TRBV6-4 to TRBJ2-6; 9 bases match TRBD1. CDR1 is MRHNA and CDR2 is SNTAGT in the germline V gene. CDR3 length equals 19 residues. V dropped 5 bases and J dropped 0; count of bases not matched to a gene: 11. The CDR3 bases are TGTGCCAGCAGTCCAACAGGGGGCCGGGTATTCTCTGGGGCCAACGTCCTGACTTTC. Translating it yields CASSPTGGRVFSGANVLTF.

The chain uses TRBV15 and TRBJ1-2; D gene ambiguous. V gave up 0 bases and J gave up 3 bases, with 14 bases separating them. The germline CDR1 and CDR2 sequences are LNHNV and YYDKDF (reference sequence). The CDR3 length is 16 residues. CDR3: CATSRDGSGIDYGYTF. DNA for the CDR3: TGTGCCACCAGCAGAGATGGCTCGGGAATTGACTATGGCTACACCTTC.

This chain joins TRBV5-1 and TRBJ2-5, with a possible D match to TRBD1 (6 bases). This CDR3 comprises 16 residues. Germline CDR1 and CDR2: SGHRS and YFSETQ. Between the trimmed V and J ends, which lost 0 bases and 2 bases, there was a span of 14 bases. Written as DNA, the CDR3 is TGCGCCAGCAGCTTGGGTTCGGCAGGGGTACAAGAGACCCAGTACTTC. It translates to CASSLGSAGVQETQYF.

The genes are TRBV5-6 and TRBJ2-7, with 10 bases lining up with TRBD1. V gave up 4 bases and J gave up 0 bases; unmatched junction bases: 7. Germline CDR1 and CDR2: SGHDT and YYEEEE. The CDR3 extends over 16 amino acids. The CDR3, as DNA: TGTGCCAGCAGCCCAGACAGGGGGCTAAGCTCCTACGAGCAGTACTTC. The encoded protein is CASSPDRGLSSYEQYF.

The chain couples TRBV5-3 to TRBJ2-2; TRBD1 agrees at 7 bases. TRBV5-3 is assigned to the ORF class and has an uncertain function. The CDR3 loop spans 18 amino acids. Trimming cost V 6 bases and J 7 bases; bases outside gene matches: 21. In DNA form, the CDR3 reads TGTGCCAGAACTCGTCGGAGCGAAAGGGGGCAGGTAGGCGGGGAGCTGTTTTTT. Amino acids: CARTRRSERGQVGGELFF.

The chain has TRBV29-1 and TRBJ1-2, with D tentatively TRBD1 (6 bases). This CDR3 comprises 13 residues. V was clipped by 7 bases and J by 0 bases, with 12 bases between them. Germline V gene sequence: CDR1 SQVTM, CDR2 ANQGSEA. Here the CDR3 reads CSARTESNYGYTF. CDR3 DNA sequence: TGCAGCGCCCGGACAGAGTCTAACTATGGCTACACCTTC.

The V gene is TRBV28, the J gene TRBJ1-3; D is ambiguous. Between the trimmed V and J ends, which lost 8 bases and 0 bases, there was a span of 11 bases. Germline lookup yields CDR1 MDHEN and CDR2 SYDVKM. This CDR3 contains 14 residues. The CDR3 sequence is CASRGRLSGNTIYF. The CDR3 DNA sequence: TGTGCCAGCCGAGGCCGGCTCTCTGGAAACACCATATATTTT. The entire variable domain, with the rest obtained from reference TRBV28 and TRBJ1-3, is as follows: DVKVTQSSRYLVKRTGEKVFLECVQDMDHENMFWYRQDPGLGLRLIYFSYDVKMKEKGDIPEGYSVSREKKERFSLILESASTNQTSMYLCASRGRLSGNTIYFGEGSWLTVV.

The chain uses TRBV4-2 and TRBJ1-2; no firm D call. The germline CDR1 and CDR2 sequences are LGHNA and YNFKEQ. The CDR3 length is 14 residues. V was pared by 2 bases and J by 2 bases, with 9 bases between. The CDR3 is CASSQRERNYGYTF. As DNA, the CDR3 is TGTGCCAGCAGCCAAAGGGAGAGAAACTATGGCTACACCTTC.

The chain joins TRBV19 to TRBJ1-5; 8 bases are shared with TRBD1. J was trimmed by 3 bases and V by 2 bases; bases with no gene match: 3. The CDR3 sequence is 15 residues long. Germline CDR1 reads LNHDA; CDR2 reads SQIVND (reference sequence). The CDR3 region has the DNA TGTGCCAGTAGTATAAGGACAGGGCTCAATCAGCCCCAGCATTTT. Amino acid sequence: CASSIRTGLNQPQHF.

The chain has TRBV10-2 and TRBJ2-1, with TRBD2 matching 12 bases. The CDR3 spans 15 residues. Germline V gives CDR1 WSHSY, CDR2 SAAADI. V lost 5 bases to trimming and J lost 8 bases; unmatched junction nucleotides: 7. The CDR3 DNA reads as TGCGCCAGCAGTTTACTAGCGGGGGGTGGGGATGAGCAGTTCTTC. Amino acids: CASSLLAGGGDEQFF.

The gene calls are TRBV29-1 and TRBJ2-1, with D maybe TRBD1 (5 bases). CDR3 size: 11 residues. CDR1 and CDR2 (germline): SQVTM, ANQGSEA. Deletions cut 3 bases from V and 9 bases from J, with 9 bases between. CDR3 residues: CSVDPGFEQFF. The CDR3, as DNA: TGCAGCGTTGATCCAGGGTTTGAGCAGTTCTTC.

There are a few counts of this clone. The rearrangement joins TRBV6-1 to TRBJ2-7; possible D gene TRBD1, 7 bases. Per the germline V gene, CDR1 is MNHNS and CDR2 is SASEGT. The length of the CDR3 is 14 residues. The V gene lost 8 bases and the J gene lost 3 bases, with 17 bases spanning the gap. The CDR3 sequence: CASLQGGGYYEQYF. For the CDR3, the DNA is TGTGCCAGCCTTCAGGGGGGAGGTTACTACGAGCAGTACTTC.

The DNA of the CDR3 is TGTGCCAGCAGGGTAATAGGGGGCCAAGAGACCCAGTACTTC. Amino acid sequence: CASRVIGGQETQYF. This chain uses TRBV6-1 with TRBJ2-5; D might be TRBD1 (6 bases). CDR1 is MNHNS and CDR2 is SASEGT in the germline V gene. Trimming pared 6 bases from V and 1 base from J, leaving 12 bases between. CDR3 length: 14 amino acids.

The gene calls are TRBV30 and TRBJ2-1; maybe TRBD1 (6 bases). Germline CDR1 is GTSNPN and CDR2 is SVGIG (reference sequence). V lost 3 bases and J 7 bases, leaving 25 bases between the germline ends. This CDR3 is built from 17 residues. The CDR3 bases are TGTGCCTGGAGAGGGGGAGAGCTCCGTTCGTGGGCTAATGAGCAGTTCTTC. The encoded protein is CAWRGGELRSWANEQFF.

The gene calls are TRBV4-3 and TRBJ2-3, with D unclear. CDR1 and CDR2 (germline): LGHNA, YSLEER. V was cut by 1 base and J by 2 bases, with 10 bases left in between. The CDR3 runs to 15 residues. The DNA for the CDR3 is TGCGCCAGCAGCCAAGCAAGCCTTATCACAGATACGCAGTATTTT. Translating gives CASSQASLITDTQYF.

The chain combines TRBV12-5 with TRBJ1-1; 8 bases are a match to TRBD1. Germline CDR1 is LGHNT and CDR2 is FRNRAP. Unmatched junction bases numbered 10, after V lost 5 bases and J lost 5 bases. The CDR3 extends over 15 amino acids. The CDR3 DNA reads as TGTGCTAGTGGTCTTTTCAGGGGGCGCCTAACTGAAGCTTTCTTT. Encoded protein: CASGLFRGRLTEAFF.

The table lists this clone with a count of one. This sequence joins TRBV2 and TRBJ1-2; maybe TRBD1 (5 bases). The germline V gene has CDR1 SNHLY and CDR2 FYNNEI. CDR3 length: 16 amino acids. V was trimmed by 0 bases and J by 3 bases, leaving 14 bases between them. The CDR3 region is CASSEALLAGYYGYTF. The CDR3 nucleotides read TGTGCCAGCAGTGAAGCGCTTTTGGCAGGGTACTATGGCTACACCTTC.

This chain joins TRBV30 and TRBJ1-5; D call uncertain. Per the germline V gene, CDR1 is GTSNPN and CDR2 is SVGIG (reference sequence). V was pared by 0 bases and J by 7 bases, with 13 bases between. This CDR3 region has 14 residues. The CDR3 nucleotides read TGTGCCTGGAGTGTACTAGGGTTCCAGCAGCCCCAGCATTTT. Translating gives CAWSVLGFQQPQHF.

The chain employs TRBV6-5 and TRBJ2-2; TRBD2 might be the D (6 bases). This CDR3 region has 13 residues. Germline V gives CDR1 MNHEY, CDR2 SVGAGI. V was shortened by 6 bases and J by 4 bases, with 9 bases between the two germline ends. Here the CDR3 reads CASRDYLTGELFF. As DNA, the CDR3 is TGTGCCAGCAGGGACTACCTCACCGGGGAGCTGTTTTTT.